The rows below give T cell receptor beta chains drawn from one sample of a study of T cells after yellow fever vaccination. TCRdb reanalysed the 5' RACE reads using MiXCR and keeps one entry per CDR3 protein. The sample carries 140,000 to 150,000 distinct CDR3 sequences, about 7% recorded once. This specimen consisted of CD4+ T cells sorted from PBMCs, obtained 10 days after the yellow fever booster vaccination. These receptors all stem from a young man who received the YFV17D yellow fever vaccine. Each CDR3 is given with its conserved first and last residue. The D gene is left open where the match is weak. Only part of the rows carry a size: once, few, many, or a class if the clone is expanded.

size	V	D	J	CDR3	DNA
many	TRBV20-1	TRBD1	TRBJ1-1	CSVPTGTVNTEAFF	TGCAGTGTTCCAACCGGGACAGTGAACACTGAAGCTTTCTTT
-	TRBV12-3/TRBV12-4	-	TRBJ1-2	CASTDLGGYTF	TGTGCCAGCACTGACCTGGGGGGCTACACCTTC
many	TRBV5-1	-	TRBJ1-5	CASSLAGRNNQPQHF	TGCGCCAGCAGCTTGGCCGGGAGAAACAATCAGCCCCAGCATTTT
few	TRBV20-1	-	TRBJ1-5	CSARGEGNQPQHF	TGCAGTGCTAGAGGAGAGGGCAATCAGCCCCAGCATTTT
many	TRBV20-1	-	TRBJ2-5	CSPTVGGQETQYF	TGCAGTCCCACGGTGGGGGGCCAAGAGACCCAGTACTTC
many	TRBV20-1	-	TRBJ2-7	CSAPGGGNSYEQYF	TGCAGTGCTCCGGGCGGGGGCAATTCCTACGAGCAGTACTTC
many	TRBV13	TRBD2	TRBJ2-4	CASSLGSTPSGTSGRALSKNIQYF	TGTGCCAGCAGCTTAGGGTCGACCCCTTCCGGGACTAGCGGGAGGGCCCTCAGCAAAAACATTCAGTACTTC
many	TRBV12-3/TRBV12-4	-	TRBJ1-4	CASSWRGANEKLFF	TGTGCCAGCAGTTGGAGGGGGGCTAATGAAAAACTGTTTTTT
-	TRBV6-2/TRBV6-3	-	TRBJ2-1	CASSYRGAVYNEQFF	TGTGCCAGCAGTTACCGGGGCGCGGTCTATAATGAGCAGTTCTTC
many	TRBV7-9	-	TRBJ2-2	CASSTKSGELFF	TGTGCCAGCAGTACCAAGTCCGGGGAGCTGTTTTTT
many	TRBV29-1	-	TRBJ2-1	CSVVGSAHSYNEQFF	TGCAGCGTTGTGGGTAGCGCTCACTCCTACAATGAGCAGTTCTTC
many	TRBV20-1	TRBD2	TRBJ2-7	CSARAGTSAIYEQYF	TGCAGTGCTCGCGCCGGGACTAGCGCGATTTACGAGCAGTACTTC
many	TRBV5-1	TRBD1	TRBJ2-7	CASSSGQGTVYEQYF	TGCGCCAGCAGCTCCGGACAGGGAACAGTCTACGAGCAGTACTTC
many	TRBV20-1	TRBD2	TRBJ2-7	CSAMQGGLASYEQYF	TGCAGTGCTATGCAAGGGGGACTAGCGAGCTACGAGCAGTACTTC
many	TRBV10-3	-	TRBJ2-5	CAISEGTRGQYF	TGTGCCATCAGTGAGGGGACCAGGGGCCAGTACTTC
many	TRBV12-3/TRBV12-4	TRBD1	TRBJ2-7	CASNPGTGVYEQYF	TGTGCCAGCAATCCCGGGACAGGGGTCTACGAGCAGTACTTC
-	TRBV7-2	TRBD1	TRBJ1-5	CASSDDRGRNQPQHF	TGTGCCAGCAGCGATGACAGGGGAAGGAATCAGCCCCAGCATTTT
many	TRBV24-1	TRBD2	TRBJ2-2	CATSDTVAGTTGELFF	TGTGCCACCAGTGATACCGTAGCGGGAACTACCGGGGAGCTGTTTTTT
-	TRBV5-1	-	TRBJ1-2	CASSPDGARYGYTF	TGCGCCAGCAGCCCGGACGGCGCTCGGTATGGCTACACCTTC
many	TRBV7-2	TRBD2	TRBJ2-3	CASSLVAAGAGPDTQYF	TGTGCCAGCAGCTTAGTTGCGGCGGGAGCTGGGCCAGATACGCAGTATTTT
many	TRBV11-2	TRBD2	TRBJ2-1	CASSLNGLRGRFSYNEQFF	TGTGCCAGCAGCTTAAATGGCCTCCGCGGGAGGTTCTCGTACAATGAGCAGTTCTTC
many	TRBV6-5	-	TRBJ2-5	CASSYRTPSRETQYF	TGTGCCAGCAGTTACAGGACACCCTCCCGAGAGACCCAGTACTTC
many	TRBV5-1	TRBD2	TRBJ2-3	CASSLWTSDPSTDTQYF	TGCGCCAGCAGCCTTTGGACTAGCGACCCTAGCACAGATACGCAGTATTTT
many	TRBV25-1	TRBD2	TRBJ2-2	CASSRPGGPVTGELFF	TGTGCCAGCAGTCGCCCGGGAGGGCCTGTCACCGGGGAGCTGTTTTTT
many	TRBV10-3	-	TRBJ2-5	CAIRGSYQQETQYF	TGTGCCATCAGGGGGTCCTACCAGCAAGAGACCCAGTACTTC
many	TRBV12-3/TRBV12-4	-	TRBJ2-3	CASSPSSGTQYF	TGTGCCAGCAGTCCCTCTTCGGGTACGCAGTATTTT
many	TRBV20-1	-	TRBJ1-4	CSAIGTSGRREKLFF	TGCAGTGCGATCGGGACTAGCGGGCGTCGAGAAAAACTGTTTTTT
many	TRBV7-9	-	TRBJ2-1	CASGRTRFF	TGTGCCAGCGGAAGGACCCGGTTCTTC
many	TRBV7-2	TRBD2	TRBJ2-2	CASSLSGGTRELFF	TGTGCCAGCAGCCTTAGCGGGGGAACGAGGGAGCTGTTTTTT
many	TRBV12-3/TRBV12-4	TRBD1	TRBJ2-1	CASSRTGDRLSNEQFF	TGTGCCAGCAGCCGCACCGGGGACAGGTTGTCGAATGAGCAGTTCTTC
many	TRBV7-2	TRBD2	TRBJ2-5	CASSPTSGEETQYF	TGTGCCAGCAGCCCCACTAGCGGAGAAGAGACCCAGTACTTC
-	TRBV6-2/TRBV6-3	-	TRBJ2-6	CASTIEANVLTF	TGTGCCAGCACCATAGAGGCCAACGTCCTGACTTTC
many	TRBV5-6	TRBD1	TRBJ2-7	CASSPGQVAFSEQYF	TGTGCCAGCAGCCCTGGACAGGTGGCCTTCTCCGAGCAGTACTTC
many	TRBV7-2	-	TRBJ1-4	CASSLGGYGEKLFF	TGTGCCAGCAGCTTAGGAGGGTATGGTGAAAAACTGTTTTTT